The 20 T cell receptor beta chains listed next were all sequenced from one sample in a study of T cell responses to AZD1222 COVID-19 vaccine (dated by TCRdb to the early 2020s). Libraries were prepared through the immunoSEQ multiplex PCR assay. This immuneACCESS table, as held by TCRdb, lists in-frame sequences with V and J called but not all clones. Of the missing ones, under half trace to an unresolved V gene in checked studies; the others have no known cause. This sample lists 90,000 to 110,000 clones; roughly 86% were detected once. The ten top clones hold 4% to 5.5% of the sample. The sample's time point label is to be understood as: about 28 days (+/-7) after the second vaccine dose. This specimen was peripheral blood, taken 28 days after the second AZD1222 dose. These TCRs come from an adult who received the AZD1222 COVID-19 vaccine.

This clone was detected only once. The rearrangement links TRBV5-6 to TRBJ2-7; TRBD2 matches at 10 bases. The CDR3 has 13 amino acids. Germline V gives CDR1 SGHDT, CDR2 YYEEEE. Unmatched junction bases numbered 0, after V lost 0 bases and J lost 6 bases. CDR3 nucleotide sequence: TGTGCCAGCAGCTTGGTAGCGGGAGGCGAGCAGTACTTC. Protein product: CASSLVAGGEQYF.

The chain has TRBV6-1 and TRBJ2-1, with 7 bases matching TRBD1. CDR3 length equals 12 residues. The germline gives CDR1 MNHNS, CDR2 SASEGT. The trim removed 7 bases at V and 6 bases at J, leaving 3 bases unmatched. CDR3 coding DNA: TGTGCCAGCAAGGGGGCAGGCAATGAGCAGTTCTTC. Protein product: CASKGAGNEQFF.

This chain links TRBV4-1 with TRBJ2-1; 9 nucleotides line up with TRBD2. The CDR3 consists of 16 residues. Germline V gene lookup returns CDR1 MGHRA and CDR2 YSYEKL. The junction had 7 bases not matched to a gene; V was cut back by 1 base and J by 6 bases. CDR3 sequence: CASSQVLSGSSNEQFF. CDR3 sequence (DNA): TGCGCCAGCAGCCAAGTTCTTAGCGGGAGTTCCAATGAGCAGTTCTTC.

The J gene is TRBJ2-2, the V gene TRBV12-3 or TRBV12-4; D is unclear. The CDR3 totals 12 residues. Between the trimmed V and J ends, which lost 6 bases and 6 bases, there was a span of 8 bases. This CDR3 reads CASSPGPGELFF. In nucleotides, the CDR3 is TGTGCCAGCAGCCCAGGCCCCGGGGAGCTGTTTTTT.

V is TRBV4-3 and J is TRBJ1-5; TRBD1 is a possible D gene (5 bases). V lost 1 base, J lost 3 bases, and 13 bases lay in between. This CDR3 is built from 16 residues. The germline gives CDR1 LGHNA, CDR2 YSLEER. The chain's CDR3 is CASSQGLGVFNQPQHF. In DNA, the CDR3 is TGCGCCAGCAGCCAAGGCCTGGGGGTCTTCAATCAGCCCCAGCATTTT.

This clone showed up just a few times. The chain combines TRBV5-1 with TRBJ2-1, with D tentatively TRBD1 (5 bases). The CDR3 has 16 amino acids. CDR1 and CDR2 from the germline V gene are SGHRS and YFSETQ. The V and J ends lost 0 bases and 8 bases respectively, with 18 bases between them. The CDR3 is CASSLEFRAVWDEQFF. The CDR3 region has the DNA TGCGCCAGCAGCTTGGAGTTCAGGGCGGTATGGGATGAGCAGTTCTTC.

The chain employs TRBV1 and TRBJ2-7; the DNA was not used to check the table's D call, TRBD1. TRBV1 is described as a pseudogene. The length of the CDR3 is 15 residues. The CDR3 sequence is CTSSFLRLGPYEQYF. The CDR3 region has the DNA TGCACCAGCTCCTTCCTCCGACTGGGGCCCTACGAGCAGTACTTC.

The chain is built from TRBV4-3 and TRBJ1-2; D may be TRBD1 (5 bases). Trimming shortened V by 0 bases and J by 4 bases, and 18 bases separated the two germline ends. Germline V gene sequence: CDR1 LGHNA, CDR2 YSLEER. The CDR3 spans 17 residues. Here the CDR3 reads CASSQDATRQTTYGYTF. DNA for the CDR3: TGCGCCAGCAGCCAAGATGCGACAAGACAGACGACCTATGGCTACACCTTC.

This chain joins TRBV7-2 and TRBJ2-4; D unresolved. The germline V and J ends were trimmed by 1 base and 0 bases, with 7 bases remaining between them. Germline V gene lookup returns CDR1 SGHTA and CDR2 FQGNSA. This CDR3 is built from 15 residues. The CDR3 sequence is CASSLGAKAKNIQYF. Written as DNA, the CDR3 is TGTGCCAGCAGCTTAGGGGCCAAAGCCAAAAACATTCAGTACTTC.

The gene calls are TRBV29-1 and TRBJ1-2; 9 bases agree with TRBD1. The germline V gene encodes CDR1 SQVTM and CDR2 ANQGSEA. The CDR3 spans 16 residues. V gave up 6 bases and J gave up 4 bases; unmatched junction bases: 15. The CDR3 spells CSVGWDRDWAFYGYTF. CDR3 DNA: TGCAGCGTGGGGTGGGACAGGGATTGGGCCTTCTATGGCTACACCTTC.

This chain connects TRBV27 to TRBJ2-2, with D hard to call. V was trimmed by 2 bases and J by 3 bases, leaving 10 bases between them. Germline loops: CDR1 MNHEY, CDR2 SMNVEV (reference sequence). CDR3 length equals 15 residues. CDR3 protein: CASSLMLGYTGELFF. The CDR3 DNA reads as TGTGCCAGCAGTTTAATGTTAGGATACACCGGGGAGCTGTTTTTT.

Notes on this clone: This sample also contains other DNA sequences that code for the same CDR3. This rearrangement joins TRBV5-1 to TRBJ2-5; no definite D call. The CDR3 is made up of 11 amino acids. The V end lost 1 base, the J end lost 2 bases, and 0 bases lay between the germline ends. Per germline, CDR1 SGHRS and CDR2 YFSETQ. The CDR3 DNA is TGCGCCAGCAGCTTGCAAGAGACCCAGTACTTC. Its protein product is CASSLQETQYF.

The chain employs TRBV2 and TRBJ2-3; D possibly uses TRBD1 or TRBD2 (6 bases each). The germline V and J ends were trimmed by 7 bases and 5 bases, with 16 bases remaining between them. Germline CDR1 reads SNHLY; CDR2 reads FYNNEI. This CDR3 region has 14 residues. This CDR3 is CASKEGGRKDTQYF. In DNA, the CDR3 is TGTGCCAGCAAGGAGGGGGGCCGAAAAGATACGCAGTATTTT.

The chain carries TRBV28 and TRBJ1-1; D uncertain. The CDR3 extends over 11 amino acids. Looked up from germline, CDR1 is MDHEN and CDR2 is SYDVKM. V was trimmed by 5 bases and J by 1 base, leaving 2 bases between them. The CDR3, as DNA: TGTGCCAGCAGTCAGAACACTGAAGCTTTCTTT. It specifies CASSQNTEAFF.

The CDR3 protein is CASSKRDPSYEQYF. CDR3 nucleotides: TGTGCCAGCAGCAAAAGGGACCCCTCCTACGAGCAGTACTTC. This chain connects TRBV3-1 (or the pseudogene TRBV3-2) to TRBJ2-7, with D perhaps being TRBD1 or TRBD2 (5 bases each). Germline V CDR1 and CDR2: LGHDT, YNNKEL (reference sequence). The V and J ends lost 5 bases and 0 bases respectively, with 11 bases between them. There are 14 residues in the CDR3.

CDR3 nucleotides: TGTGCCAGCAGTTTGGGTGCAGGGAGTGTAGATACGCAGTATTTT. Translated: CASSLGAGSVDTQYF. The V call is TRBV27, the J call TRBJ2-3; D tentatively reads TRBD1 or TRBD2 (5 bases each). Trimming removed 3 bases at V and 5 bases at J, with 15 bases between. The CDR3 covers 15 residues. Germline-derived CDR1 and CDR2 are MNHEY and SMNVEV (reference sequence).

About this clone itself: A much larger clone differs from this one at a single base, so this may be a read error. The CDR3 spells CAWEGGGGELFF. The CDR3 nucleotides are TGTGCCTGGGAGGGGGGTGGGGGGGAGCTGTTTTTT. The gene calls are TRBV30 and TRBJ2-2; D may match TRBD1 or TRBD2 (6 bases each). CDR3 length equals 12 residues. V lost 5 bases and J 8 bases, leaving 12 bases between the germline ends. The germline V gene encodes CDR1 GTSNPN and CDR2 SVGIG (reference sequence).

In its sample, this clone was seen once. This chain joins TRBV30 and TRBJ1-2; D may be TRBD1 (6 bases). CDR3 size: 14 residues. Germline V gene sequence: CDR1 GTSNPN, CDR2 SVGIG (reference sequence). Trimming took 0 bases from V and 8 from J, leaving 16 bases between them. The CDR3 DNA reads as TGTGCCTGGAGTGTACGTGGGGGCCAGGGGGGCTACACCTTC. Amino acids: CAWSVRGGQGGYTF.

V usage is TRBV6-5 and J usage is TRBJ2-1; TRBD1 or TRBD2 may be the D gene (5 bases each). Trimming stripped 4 bases from V and 3 bases from J, with 16 bases between. Germline V CDR1 and CDR2: MNHEY, SVGAGI. This CDR3 region has 16 residues. For the CDR3, the DNA is TGTGCCAGCAGTTTACTCGATGGGGGTCACTACAATGAGCAGTTCTTC. Translated: CASSLLDGGHYNEQFF.

V and J are TRBV4-1 and TRBJ2-6, with D perhaps matching TRBD1 or TRBD2 (6 bases each). Germline loops: CDR1 MGHRA, CDR2 YSYEKL. This CDR3 comprises 19 residues. V gave up 0 bases and J gave up 0 bases, with 15 bases separating them. The CDR3 region is CASSQEVSGASSGANVLTF. CDR3 coding DNA: TGCGCCAGCAGCCAAGAGGTGTCGGGGGCCAGCTCTGGGGCCAACGTCCTGACTTTC.